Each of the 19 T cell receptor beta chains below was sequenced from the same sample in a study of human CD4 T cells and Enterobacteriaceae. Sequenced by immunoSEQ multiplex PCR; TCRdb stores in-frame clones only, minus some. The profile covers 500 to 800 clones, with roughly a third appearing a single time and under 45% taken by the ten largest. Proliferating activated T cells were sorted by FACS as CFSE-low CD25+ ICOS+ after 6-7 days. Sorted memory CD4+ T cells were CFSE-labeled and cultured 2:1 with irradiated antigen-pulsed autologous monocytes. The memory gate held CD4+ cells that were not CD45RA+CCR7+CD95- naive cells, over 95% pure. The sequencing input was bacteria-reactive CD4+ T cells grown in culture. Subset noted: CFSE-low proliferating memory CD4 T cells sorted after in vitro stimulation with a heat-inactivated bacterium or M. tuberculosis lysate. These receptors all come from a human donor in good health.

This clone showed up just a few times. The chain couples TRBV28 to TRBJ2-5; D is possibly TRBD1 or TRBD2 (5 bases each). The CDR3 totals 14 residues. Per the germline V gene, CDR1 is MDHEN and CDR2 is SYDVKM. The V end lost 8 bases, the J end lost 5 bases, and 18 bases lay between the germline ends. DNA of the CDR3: TGTGCCAGCCAGTCTCCAAGTGGGGACGAGACCCAGTACTTC. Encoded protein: CASQSPSGDETQYF.

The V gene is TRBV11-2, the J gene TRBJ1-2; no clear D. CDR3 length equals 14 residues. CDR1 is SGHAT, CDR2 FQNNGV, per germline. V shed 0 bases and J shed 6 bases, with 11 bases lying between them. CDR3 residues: CASSLELGRDGYTF. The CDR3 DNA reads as TGTGCCAGCAGCTTAGAGCTGGGGAGGGATGGCTACACCTTC.

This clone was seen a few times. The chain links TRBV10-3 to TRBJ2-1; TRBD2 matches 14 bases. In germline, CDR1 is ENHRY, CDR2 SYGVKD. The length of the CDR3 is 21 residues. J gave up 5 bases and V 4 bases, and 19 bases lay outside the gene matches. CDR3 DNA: TGTGCCATCAGTGCAAGATGGGCCGGGACTAGCGGGAGAAGGGATGACAATGAGCAGTTCTTC. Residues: CAISARWAGTSGRRDDNEQFF.

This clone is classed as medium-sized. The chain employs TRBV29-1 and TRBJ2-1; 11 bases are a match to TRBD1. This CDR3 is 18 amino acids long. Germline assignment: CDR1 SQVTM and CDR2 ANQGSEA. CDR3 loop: CSAARDRGSTSSYNEQFF. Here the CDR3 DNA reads TGCAGTGCCGCCCGGGACAGGGGGTCCACAAGCTCCTACAATGAGCAGTTCTTC.

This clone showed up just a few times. The CDR3 region has the DNA TGTGCCGGGGGGACAGGGCTAGTAGATACGCAGTATTTT. Translated: CAGGTGLVDTQYF. The chain is built from TRBV28 and TRBJ2-3; 9 positions match TRBD1. CDR3 length: 13 residues. From germline, CDR1 is MDHEN and CDR2 SYDVKM. The V gene end was trimmed by 11 bases and the J gene end by 5 bases; junction bases not matched to a gene: 8.

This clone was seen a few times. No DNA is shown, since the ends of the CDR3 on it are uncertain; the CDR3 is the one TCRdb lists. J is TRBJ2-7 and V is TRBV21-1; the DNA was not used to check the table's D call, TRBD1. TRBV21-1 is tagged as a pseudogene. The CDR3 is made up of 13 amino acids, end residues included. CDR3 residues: CASSVGQGNEQYF.

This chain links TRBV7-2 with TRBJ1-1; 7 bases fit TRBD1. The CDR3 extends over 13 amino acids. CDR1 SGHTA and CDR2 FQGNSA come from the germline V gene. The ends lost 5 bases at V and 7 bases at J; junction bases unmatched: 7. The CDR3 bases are TGTGCCAGCAGCCGGACGACAGGGAATGAAGCTTTCTTT. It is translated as CASSRTTGNEAFF.

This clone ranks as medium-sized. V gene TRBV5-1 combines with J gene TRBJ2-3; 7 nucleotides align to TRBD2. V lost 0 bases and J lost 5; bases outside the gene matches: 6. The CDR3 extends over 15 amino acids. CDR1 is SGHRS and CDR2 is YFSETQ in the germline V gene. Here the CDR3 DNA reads TGCGCCAGCAGCTTGGTCGGCGGGAGCGAAGATACGCAGTATTTT. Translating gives CASSLVGGSEDTQYF. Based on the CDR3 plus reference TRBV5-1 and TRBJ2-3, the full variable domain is KAGVTQTPRYLIKTRGQQVTLSCSPISGHRSVSWYQQTPGQGLQFLFEYFSETQRNKGNFPGRFSGRQFSNSRSEMNVSTLELGDSALYLCASSLVGGSEDTQYFGPGTRLTVL.

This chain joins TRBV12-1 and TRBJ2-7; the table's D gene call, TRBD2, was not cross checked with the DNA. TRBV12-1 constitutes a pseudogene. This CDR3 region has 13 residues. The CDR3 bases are TGTGCCAGCAGTTTACGGGAGGCCTACGAGCAGTACTTC. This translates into CASSLREAYEQYF.

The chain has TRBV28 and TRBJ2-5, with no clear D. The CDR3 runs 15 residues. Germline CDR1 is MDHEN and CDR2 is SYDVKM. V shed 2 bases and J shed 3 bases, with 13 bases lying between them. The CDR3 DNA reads TGTGCCAGCAGTTTAATCGGACCCGGCGAAGAGACCCAGTACTTC. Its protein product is CASSLIGPGEETQYF.

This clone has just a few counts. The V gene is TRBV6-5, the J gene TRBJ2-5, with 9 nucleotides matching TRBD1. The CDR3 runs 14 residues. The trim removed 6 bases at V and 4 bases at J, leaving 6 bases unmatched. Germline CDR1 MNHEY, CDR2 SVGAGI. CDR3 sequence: CASSSGTGRETQYF. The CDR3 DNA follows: TGTGCCAGCAGCTCCGGGACAGGGAGAGAGACCCAGTACTTC.

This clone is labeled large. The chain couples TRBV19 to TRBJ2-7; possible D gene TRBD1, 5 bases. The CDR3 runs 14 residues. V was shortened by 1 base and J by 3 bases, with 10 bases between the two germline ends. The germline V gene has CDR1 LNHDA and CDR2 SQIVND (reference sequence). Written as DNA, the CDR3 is TGTGCCAGTAGTATAGCCGGAGACAGCTACGAGCAGTACTTC. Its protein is CASSIAGDSYEQYF.

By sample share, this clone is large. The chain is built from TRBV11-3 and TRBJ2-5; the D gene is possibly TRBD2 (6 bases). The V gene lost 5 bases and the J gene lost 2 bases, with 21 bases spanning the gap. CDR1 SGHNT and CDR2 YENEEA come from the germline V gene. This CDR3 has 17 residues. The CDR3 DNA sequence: TGTGCCAGCAGCCTAGGCCGGGACTTTGGGGGGCAAGAGACCCAGTACTTC. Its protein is CASSLGRDFGGQETQYF.

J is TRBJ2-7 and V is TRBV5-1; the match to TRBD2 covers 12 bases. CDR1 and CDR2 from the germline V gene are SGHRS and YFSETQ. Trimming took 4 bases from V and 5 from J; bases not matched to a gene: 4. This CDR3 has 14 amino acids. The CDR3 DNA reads TGCGCCAGCAGCGCGACTAGCGGGAGCGACGAGCAGTACTTC. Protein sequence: CASSATSGSDEQYF.

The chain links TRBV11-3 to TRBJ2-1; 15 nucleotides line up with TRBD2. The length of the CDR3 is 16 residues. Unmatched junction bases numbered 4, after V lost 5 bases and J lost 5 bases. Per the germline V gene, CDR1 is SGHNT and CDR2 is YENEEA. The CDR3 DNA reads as TGTGCCAGCAGCCCGGGGACTAGCGGGGGGAACAATGAGCAGTTCTTC. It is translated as CASSPGTSGGNNEQFF.

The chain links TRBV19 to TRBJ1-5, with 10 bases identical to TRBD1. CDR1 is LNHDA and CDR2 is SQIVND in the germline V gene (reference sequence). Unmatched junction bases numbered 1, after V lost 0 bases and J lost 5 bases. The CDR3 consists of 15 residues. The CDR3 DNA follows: TGTGCCAGTAGTATAGAGGGGACAGGGGATCAGCCCCAGCATTTT. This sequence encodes CASSIEGTGDQPQHF.

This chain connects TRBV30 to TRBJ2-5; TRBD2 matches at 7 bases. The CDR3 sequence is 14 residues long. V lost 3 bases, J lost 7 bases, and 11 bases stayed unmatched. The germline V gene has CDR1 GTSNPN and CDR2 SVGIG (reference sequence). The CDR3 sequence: CAWRRSGTIGTQYF. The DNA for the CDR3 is TGTGCCTGGAGGCGGAGCGGGACGATCGGGACCCAGTACTTC.

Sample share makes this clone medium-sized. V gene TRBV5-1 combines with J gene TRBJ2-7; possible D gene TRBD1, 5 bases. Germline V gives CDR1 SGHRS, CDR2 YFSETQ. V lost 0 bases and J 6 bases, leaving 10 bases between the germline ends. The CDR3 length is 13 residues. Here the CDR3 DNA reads TGCGCCAGCAGCTTGGCAGGGCAACGCGAGCAGTACTTC. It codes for CASSLAGQREQYF.

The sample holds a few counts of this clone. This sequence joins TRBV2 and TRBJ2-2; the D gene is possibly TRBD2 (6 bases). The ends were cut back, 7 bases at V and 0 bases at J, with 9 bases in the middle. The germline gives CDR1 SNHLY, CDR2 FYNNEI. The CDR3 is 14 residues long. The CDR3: CASTTGANTGELFF. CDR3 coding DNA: TGTGCCAGCACTACGGGAGCGAACACCGGGGAGCTGTTTTTT.